The subject of this entry is one TCR beta chain. This entry comes from a study of T cell changes during pregnancy in multiple sclerosis. Only in-frame clones appear in the TCRdb table, and some are missing; sequencing was by immunoSEQ multiplex PCR. The data contain roughly 52,000 clones, around 89% of them singletons. The CDR3 sequence is 13 residues long. Per the germline V gene, CDR1 is SGDLS and CDR2 is YYNGEE. Trimming took off 2 bases at V and 5 bases at J, with 10 bases between the two ends. Sequencing was performed on CD4+ T cells from peripheral blood mononuclear cells, taken in the first trimester of pregnancy. J is TRBJ2-5 and V is TRBV9, with D tentatively TRBD2 (6 bases). The origin of this receptor is a female donor with multiple sclerosis, enrolled in a pregnancy study. Here the CDR3 DNA reads TGTGCCAGCAGCGTGACTAGTTCGGAGACCCAGTACTTC. It codes for CASSVTSSETQYF.